A single sample is the source of the 24 T cell receptor beta chains below, sequenced in a study of cytomegalovirus exposure and HLA in healthy donors. A multiplex PCR was run with 60 Vbeta primers and 13 Jbeta primers. Using immunoSEQ multiplex PCR, the repertoire was profiled, and TCRdb retains in-frame clones only, with some absent. The sample includes some 190,000 clones, approximately 86% of them seen just once. The sequenced material came from PBMCs. Receptors were obtained from a boy younger than 10 in good health and CMV-seronegative.

Only a few counts were recorded for this clone. The chain recombines TRBV2 with TRBJ1-1; possible D gene TRBD1, 5 bases. The length of the CDR3 is 15 residues. The germline gives CDR1 SNHLY, CDR2 FYNNEI. Trimming cost V 0 bases and J 5 bases, with 13 bases left between them. In DNA, the CDR3 is TGTGCCAGCAGTGAAGCGGAAATCAGGGAAACTGAAGCTTTCTTT. Protein: CASSEAEIRETEAFF.

The chain combines TRBV15 with TRBJ1-1; unclear D gene. Germline V CDR1 and CDR2: LNHNV, YYDKDF (reference sequence). V lost 0 bases to trimming and J lost 1 base, with 9 bases between them. This CDR3 region has 15 residues. The CDR3: CATSRDGGENTEAFF. CDR3 nucleotide sequence: TGTGCCACCAGCAGAGATGGCGGCGAGAACACTGAAGCTTTCTTT.

The CDR3 DNA reads as TGTGCCAGCACCCCATGGGGGACTGGAGAGACCCAGTACTTC. Amino acid sequence: CASTPWGTGETQYF. The chain links TRBV9 to TRBJ2-5; D possibly corresponds to TRBD2 (6 bases). Germline CDR1 is SGDLS and CDR2 is YYNGEE. V was trimmed by 6 bases and J by 4 bases, leaving 16 bases between them. This CDR3 has 14 amino acids.

This chain connects TRBV5-1 to TRBJ2-3; D might be TRBD2 (6 bases). Germline values: CDR1 SGHRS, CDR2 YFSETQ. V was pared by 2 bases and J by 6 bases, with 13 bases between. CDR3 length: 14 residues. The CDR3 DNA is TGCGCCAGCAGCTTACTAGGAGGGCGGGATACGCAGTATTTT. Its translation is CASSLLGGRDTQYF.

Remarks on this clone: In the same sample, other DNA sequences code for this CDR3. V is TRBV5-1 and J is TRBJ2-7, with TRBD1 identical over 7 bases. The V segment lost 0 bases and the J segment 0 bases; nucleotides outside the gene matches: 3. Germline values: CDR1 SGHRS, CDR2 YFSETQ. The CDR3 has 15 residues. DNA of the CDR3: TGCGCCAGCAGCTTGGGACAGGGAATCTCCTACGAGCAGTACTTC. Translation: CASSLGQGISYEQYF.

The gene calls are TRBV9 and TRBJ1-1; weak D call: TRBD1 (6 bases). V was shortened by 0 bases and J by 1 base, with 16 bases between the two germline ends. The CDR3 covers 17 residues. Germline loops: CDR1 SGDLS, CDR2 YYNGEE. The DNA for the CDR3 is TGTGCCAGCAGCGTAGAGAGTGCAGGGGAGGGGAACACTGAAGCTTTCTTT. Translation: CASSVESAGEGNTEAFF.

The CDR3 here is CASSTGQLSSGNTIYF. As DNA, the CDR3 is TGTGCCAGCAGCACGGGACAGCTAAGCTCTGGAAACACCATATATTTT. The chain carries TRBV13 and TRBJ1-3; 7 bases fit TRBD1. V dropped 5 bases and J dropped 0; count of bases not matched to a gene: 7. The CDR3 contains 16 residues. Germline CDR1 PRHDT, CDR2 FYEKMQ (reference sequence).

This clone was detected a few times. Here the CDR3 reads CASRLTGTGANVLTF. Written as DNA, the CDR3 is TGTGCCAGCAGACTAACAGGAACGGGGGCCAACGTCCTGACTTTC. V gene TRBV6-6 combines with J gene TRBJ2-6; the D gene is possibly TRBD1 (5 bases). CDR1 MNHNY and CDR2 SVGAGI come from the germline V gene (reference sequence). The CDR3 extends over 15 amino acids. V lost 6 bases and J 4 bases, leaving 13 bases between the germline ends.

CDR3 nucleotide sequence: TGTGCCAGCAGCTTAGGAGATAACTCCTACAATGAGCAGTTCTTC. It is translated as CASSLGDNSYNEQFF. The chain recombines TRBV7-9 with TRBJ2-1, with D unresolved. Germline CDR1 is SEHNR and CDR2 is FQNEAQ (reference sequence). The CDR3 totals 15 residues. Trimming took 1 base from V and 0 from J, leaving 7 bases between them.

The chain joins TRBV27 to TRBJ2-1; TRBD1 matches at 9 bases. Germline CDR1 is MNHEY and CDR2 is SMNVEV (reference sequence). This CDR3 has 16 residues. V lost 2 bases to trimming and J lost 7 bases; unmatched junction nucleotides: 9. For the CDR3, the DNA is TGTGCCAGCAGTTTACGGGACCGGGACAGGGTAAATGAGCAGTTCTTC. Residues: CASSLRDRDRVNEQFF.

The gene calls are TRBV30 and TRBJ2-5, with D possibly TRBD1 on 5 matching bases. CDR1 is GTSNPN, CDR2 SVGIG, per germline (reference sequence). This CDR3 is 14 amino acids long. V lost 0 bases and J lost 1, with 9 bases in between. CDR3 DNA sequence: TGTGCCTGGAGTGTATTTGGGGCCCAAGAGACCCAGTACTTC. Its translation is CAWSVFGAQETQYF.

This clone was picked up one time. The chain links TRBV29-1 to TRBJ1-1; possibly TRBD1 for D (5 bases). V was clipped by 6 bases and J by 5 bases, with 13 bases between them. This CDR3 is built from 12 residues. Germline CDR1 SQVTM, CDR2 ANQGSEA. CDR3 region: CSVSLGATEAFF. The CDR3 nucleotides read TGCAGCGTCTCCCTTGGGGCGACTGAAGCTTTCTTT.

There are a few counts of this clone. The chain couples TRBV4-2 to TRBJ1-1; a possible D gene is TRBD1 (6 bases). V lost 0 bases and J lost 3, with 14 bases in between. This CDR3 is built from 16 residues. The germline V gene has CDR1 LGHNA and CDR2 YNFKEQ. The CDR3 bases are TGTGCCAGCAGCCAAGAGGGGGCAGGACGATACACTGAAGCTTTCTTT. It translates to CASSQEGAGRYTEAFF.

The chain is built from TRBV4-2 and TRBJ2-3; tentative D call: TRBD1 (7 bases). V shed 0 bases and J shed 1 base, with 8 bases lying between them. The CDR3 is made up of 15 amino acids. Germline CDR1 and CDR2: LGHNA and YNFKEQ. The CDR3, as DNA: TGTGCCAGCAGCCAAGACAGGGGGGGCACAGATACGCAGTATTTT. This gives the protein CASSQDRGGTDTQYF.

The genes are TRBV30 and TRBJ2-7; the match to TRBD2 covers 9 bases. Germline V gene data show CDR1 as GTSNPN and CDR2 as SVGIG (reference sequence). Trimming cost V 8 bases and J 4 bases; bases outside gene matches: 6. This CDR3 comprises 12 residues. The CDR3 sequence is CAAGLASYEQYF. The CDR3 DNA reads as TGTGCCGCGGGACTAGCTTCGTACGAGCAGTACTTC.

This rearrangement joins TRBV5-1 to TRBJ2-5; 10 positions match TRBD2. Per the germline V gene, CDR1 is SGHRS and CDR2 is YFSETQ. The J segment lost 1 base and the V segment lost 4 bases, leaving 7 bases of the junction unmatched. The CDR3 contains 16 residues. CDR3 bases: TGCGCCAGCAGCACCCGACTAGCGGGTCCCCAAGAGACCCAGTACTTC. Protein product: CASSTRLAGPQETQYF.

The rearrangement uses TRBV7-8 and TRBJ2-5, with 11 bases matching TRBD1. The CDR3 is made up of 15 amino acids. Germline V CDR1 and CDR2: SGHVS, FQNEAQ. V trimming: 5 bases; J trimming: 5 bases; junction bases outside the gene matches: 7. The CDR3: CASSPGTGGFETQYF. The CDR3 coding sequence is TGTGCCAGCAGCCCCGGGACAGGGGGATTCGAGACCCAGTACTTC.

The genes are TRBV28 and TRBJ1-1; D might be TRBD1 (6 bases). CDR1 is MDHEN, CDR2 SYDVKM, per germline. The CDR3 totals 15 residues. V gave up 8 bases and J gave up 3 bases, with 19 bases separating them. The CDR3 region is CASSGATGKYTEAFF. The CDR3 DNA sequence: TGTGCCAGCTCAGGGGCAACCGGCAAGTACACTGAAGCTTTCTTT.

The V and J genes are TRBV27 and TRBJ2-1; 7 positions agree with TRBD1. This CDR3 has 15 amino acids. Germline assignment: CDR1 MNHEY and CDR2 SMNVEV (reference sequence). The J segment lost 6 bases and the V segment lost 5 bases, leaving 10 bases of the junction unmatched. CDR3 in DNA: TGTGCCAGCAGTCGACAGGGAATTGCGGTCAATGAGCAGTTCTTC. Translating gives CASSRQGIAVNEQFF.

This clone was seen once. The chain recombines TRBV5-6 with TRBJ2-5, with TRBD1 identical over 7 bases. The J segment lost 4 bases and the V segment lost 5 bases, leaving 5 bases of the junction unmatched. CDR1 is SGHDT and CDR2 is YYEEEE in the germline V gene. This CDR3 contains 13 residues. The CDR3 sequence: CASSITGVETQYF. The CDR3 DNA sequence: TGTGCCAGCAGTATTACAGGGGTAGAGACCCAGTACTTC.

This clone was picked up a small number of times. This chain connects TRBV13 to TRBJ1-5; no firm D call. The V gene's germline CDR1 is PRHDT and CDR2 FYEKMQ (reference sequence). The CDR3 runs 17 residues. Trimming shortened V by 5 bases and J by 1 base, and 18 bases separated the two germline ends. The CDR3 DNA sequence: TGTGCCAGCAGCCACAGAAGTGTAGGGAGAAGCAATCAGCCCCAGCATTTT. This gives the protein CASSHRSVGRSNQPQHF.

This chain joins TRBV28 and TRBJ2-5; TRBD1 matches at 8 bases. Gene TRBJ2-7 matches the end of the DNA better, so the J call may be wrong. Looked up from germline, CDR1 is MDHEN and CDR2 is SYDVKM. The CDR3 is made up of 13 amino acids. The CDR3 DNA follows: TGTGCCAGCGGCTTGACAGGGGACTACGAGCAGTACTTC. Residues: CASGLTGDYEQYF.

A single count supports this clone. The genes are TRBV27 and TRBJ2-5; 10 nucleotides align to TRBD2. Germline assignment: CDR1 MNHEY and CDR2 SMNVEV (reference sequence). After removal of 5 bases from V and 1 base from J, the junction contained 7 bases not matched to a gene. CDR3 length: 16 residues. CDR3 nucleotides: TGTGCCAGCAGTAATATAGCGGGGGGTTCCCAAGAGACCCAGTACTTC. This translates into CASSNIAGGSQETQYF.

The gene calls are TRBV18 and TRBJ1-3; TRBD1 agrees at 10 bases. The CDR3 is 17 amino acids. J lost 8 bases, V lost 3 bases, and 13 bases had no gene match. Germline CDR1 KGHSH, CDR2 LQKENI. CDR3 region: CASSPKGQGNFGDTIYF. For the CDR3, the DNA is TGTGCCAGCTCACCGAAGGGACAGGGGAATTTCGGAGACACCATATATTTT.